Here is one T cell receptor (beta chain) with its context. CDR3 length equals 17 residues. These data originate in a study of blood T cell repertoires in COVID-19. Study information: Both acute and convalescent COVID-19 samples were obtained from the United States, Italy and Spain. From T cells, B-cell-depleted T cells, or PBMCs came the material, which was cDNA or gDNA.

Clones were read by immunoSEQ multiplex PCR, and TCRdb kept only the in-frame ones, dropping some. The repertoire includes about 95,000 clones, roughly 81% of them detected once, and more than 4% sits in the top ten. The origin of this receptor is a man at least 80 years old with COVID-19, enrolled during active disease. Sequencing used peripheral blood. The chain combines TRBV21-1 with TRBJ2-3; the table's D call, TRBD1, was not checked against the DNA. TRBV21-1 is a pseudogene. The chain's CDR3 is CASSKVVGARGTDTQYF. The CDR3 DNA reads as TGTGCCAGCAGCAAAGTGGTGGGGGCTCGAGGCACAGATACGCAGTATTTT.